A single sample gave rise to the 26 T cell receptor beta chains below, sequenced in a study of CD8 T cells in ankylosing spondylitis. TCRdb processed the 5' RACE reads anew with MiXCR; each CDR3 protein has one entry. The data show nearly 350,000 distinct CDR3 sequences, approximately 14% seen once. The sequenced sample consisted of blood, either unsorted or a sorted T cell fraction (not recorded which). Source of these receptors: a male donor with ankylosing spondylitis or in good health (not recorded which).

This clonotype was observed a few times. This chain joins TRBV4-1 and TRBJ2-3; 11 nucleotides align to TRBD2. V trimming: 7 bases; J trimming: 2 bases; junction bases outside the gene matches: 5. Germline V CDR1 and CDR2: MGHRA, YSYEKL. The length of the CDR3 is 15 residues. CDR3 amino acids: CASKGLADYTDTQYF. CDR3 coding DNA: TGCGCCAGCAAGGGACTAGCGGATTACACAGATACGCAGTATTTT.

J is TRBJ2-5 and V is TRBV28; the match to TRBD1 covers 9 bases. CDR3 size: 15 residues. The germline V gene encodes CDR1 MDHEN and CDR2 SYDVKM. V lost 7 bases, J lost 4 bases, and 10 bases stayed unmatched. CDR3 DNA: TGTGCCAGCAATCCGGACAGGGGATCTGGAGAGACCCAGTACTTC. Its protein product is CASNPDRGSGETQYF.

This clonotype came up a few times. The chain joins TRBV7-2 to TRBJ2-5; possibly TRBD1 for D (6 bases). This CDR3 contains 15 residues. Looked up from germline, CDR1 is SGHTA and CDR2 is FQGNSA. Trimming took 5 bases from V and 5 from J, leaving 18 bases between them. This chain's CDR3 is CASSPQGVGLETQYF. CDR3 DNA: TGTGCCAGCAGCCCACAGGGTGTCGGACTGGAGACCCAGTACTTC.

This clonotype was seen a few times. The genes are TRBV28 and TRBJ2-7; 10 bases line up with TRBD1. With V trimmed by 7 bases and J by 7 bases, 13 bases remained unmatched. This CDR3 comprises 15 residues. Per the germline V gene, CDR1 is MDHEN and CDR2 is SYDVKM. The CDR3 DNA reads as TGTGCCAGCAACATTCCGGGACAGGGGCCTTTGGAGCAGTACTTC. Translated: CASNIPGQGPLEQYF. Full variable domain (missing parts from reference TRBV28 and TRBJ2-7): DVKVTQSSRYLVKRTGEKVFLECVQDMDHENMFWYRQDPGLGLRLIYFSYDVKMKEKGDIPEGYSVSREKKERFSLILESASTNQTSMYLCASNIPGQGPLEQYFGPGTRLTVT.

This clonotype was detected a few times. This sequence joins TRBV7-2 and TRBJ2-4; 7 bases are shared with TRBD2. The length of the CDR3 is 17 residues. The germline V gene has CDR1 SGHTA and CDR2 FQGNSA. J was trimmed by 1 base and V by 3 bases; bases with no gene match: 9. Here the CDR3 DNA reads TGTGCCAGCAGCTTTAGGAGCGGGGAGGGGGCCAAAAACATTCAGTACTTC. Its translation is CASSFRSGEGAKNIQYF.

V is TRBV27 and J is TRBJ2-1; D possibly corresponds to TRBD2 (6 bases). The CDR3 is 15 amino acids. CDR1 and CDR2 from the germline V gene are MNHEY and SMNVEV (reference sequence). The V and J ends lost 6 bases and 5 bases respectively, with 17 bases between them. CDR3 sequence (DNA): TGTGCCAGCAGCCCCCTGGGAGGTAGGAACAATGAGCAGTTCTTC. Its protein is CASSPLGGRNNEQFF.

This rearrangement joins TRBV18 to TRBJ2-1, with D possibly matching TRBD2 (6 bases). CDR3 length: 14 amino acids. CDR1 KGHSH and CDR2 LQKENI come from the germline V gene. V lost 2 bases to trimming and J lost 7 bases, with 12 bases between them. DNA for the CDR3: TGTGCCAGCTCACCAAACCGGGAGAATAATGAGCAGTTCTTC. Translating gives CASSPNRENNEQFF.

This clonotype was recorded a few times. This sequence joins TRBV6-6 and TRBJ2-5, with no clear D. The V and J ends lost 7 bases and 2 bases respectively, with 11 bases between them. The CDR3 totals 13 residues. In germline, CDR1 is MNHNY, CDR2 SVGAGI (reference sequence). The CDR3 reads CASTGTAQETQYF. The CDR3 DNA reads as TGTGCCAGCACCGGTACAGCACAAGAGACCCAGTACTTC.

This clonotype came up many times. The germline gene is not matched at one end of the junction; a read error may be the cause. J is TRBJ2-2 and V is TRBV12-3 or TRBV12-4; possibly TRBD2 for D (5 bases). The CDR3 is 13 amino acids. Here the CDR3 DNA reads TGTGCCAGCAGTCTAGCCTTCACCGGGGAGCTGTTTTTT. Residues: CASSLAFTGELFF.

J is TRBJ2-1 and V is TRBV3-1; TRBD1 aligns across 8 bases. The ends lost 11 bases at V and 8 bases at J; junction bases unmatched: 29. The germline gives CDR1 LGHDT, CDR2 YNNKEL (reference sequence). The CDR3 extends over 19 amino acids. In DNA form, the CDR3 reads TGTGCCTCCTGCCAAGACTTACAGGGGGAGACAGGGGCATTTGATGAGCAGTTCTTC. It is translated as CASCQDLQGETGAFDEQFF.

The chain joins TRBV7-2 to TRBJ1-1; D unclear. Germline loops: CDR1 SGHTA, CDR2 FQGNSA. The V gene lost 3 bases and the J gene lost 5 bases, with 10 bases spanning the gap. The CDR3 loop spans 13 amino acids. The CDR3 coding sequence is TGTGCCAGCAGCTTCTCTGGTTCAACTGAAGCTTTCTTT. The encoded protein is CASSFSGSTEAFF.

CDR3 DNA: TGTGCCAGCAGTCTTCCCCCTAGCCATGAGCAGTTCTTC. This translates into CASSLPPSHEQFF. The rearrangement joins TRBV12-3 or TRBV12-4 to TRBJ2-1; possible D gene TRBD2, 5 bases. V was cut by 5 bases and J by 8 bases, with 13 bases left in between. The CDR3 covers 13 residues.

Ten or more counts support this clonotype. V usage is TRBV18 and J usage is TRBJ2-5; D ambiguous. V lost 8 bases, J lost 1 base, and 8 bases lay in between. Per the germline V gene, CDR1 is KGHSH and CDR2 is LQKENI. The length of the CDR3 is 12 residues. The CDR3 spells CASSPSQETQYF. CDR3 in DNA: TGTGCCAGCAGCCCGTCCCAAGAGACCCAGTACTTC.

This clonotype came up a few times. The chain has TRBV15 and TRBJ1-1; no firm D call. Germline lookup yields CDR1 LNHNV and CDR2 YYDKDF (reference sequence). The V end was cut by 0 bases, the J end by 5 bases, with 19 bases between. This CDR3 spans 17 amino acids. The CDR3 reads CATSRDLASRSGTEAFF. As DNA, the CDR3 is TGTGCCACCAGCAGAGATCTTGCCTCTAGAAGTGGGACTGAAGCTTTCTTT. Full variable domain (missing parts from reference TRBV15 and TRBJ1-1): DAMVIQNPRYQVTQFGKPVTLSCSQTLNHNVMYWYQQKSSQAPKLLFHYYDKDFNNEADTPDNFQSRRPNTSFCFLDIRSPGLGDTAMYLCATSRDLASRSGTEAFFGQGTRLTVV.

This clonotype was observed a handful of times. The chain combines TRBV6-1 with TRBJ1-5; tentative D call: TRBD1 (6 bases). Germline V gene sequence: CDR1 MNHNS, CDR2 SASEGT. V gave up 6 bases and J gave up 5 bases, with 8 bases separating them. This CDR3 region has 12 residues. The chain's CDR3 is CASRPGDQPQHF. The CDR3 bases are TGTGCCAGCAGGCCAGGGGATCAGCCCCAGCATTTT.

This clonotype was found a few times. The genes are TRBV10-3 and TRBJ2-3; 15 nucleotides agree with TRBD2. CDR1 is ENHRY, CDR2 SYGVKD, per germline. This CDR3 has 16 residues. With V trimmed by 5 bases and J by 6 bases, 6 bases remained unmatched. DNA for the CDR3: TGTGCCATCAGTTATCCCGGGACTAGCGGGAGGGATACGCAGTATTTT. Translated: CAISYPGTSGRDTQYF.

The CDR3 sequence is CASSLDHRRGYTF. The DNA for the CDR3 is TGTGCCAGCAGTTTAGACCACCGGCGAGGCTACACCTTC. The V gene is TRBV12-3 or TRBV12-4, the J gene TRBJ1-2; D is uncertain. CDR3 size: 13 residues. V lost 1 base, J lost 8 bases, and 11 bases lay in between.

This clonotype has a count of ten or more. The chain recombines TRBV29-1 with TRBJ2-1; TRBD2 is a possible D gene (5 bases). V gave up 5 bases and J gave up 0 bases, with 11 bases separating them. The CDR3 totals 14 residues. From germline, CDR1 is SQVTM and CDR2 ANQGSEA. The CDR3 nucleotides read TGCAGCGTTAGAGGGAGAGGCTCCTACAATGAGCAGTTCTTC. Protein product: CSVRGRGSYNEQFF.

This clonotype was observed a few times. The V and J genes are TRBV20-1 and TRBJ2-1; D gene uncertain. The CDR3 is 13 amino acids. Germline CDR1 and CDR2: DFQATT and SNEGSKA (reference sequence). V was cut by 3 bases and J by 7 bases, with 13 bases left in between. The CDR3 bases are TGCAGTGCTAGGGTCGACTTTATGAATGAGCAGTTCTTC. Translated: CSARVDFMNEQFF.

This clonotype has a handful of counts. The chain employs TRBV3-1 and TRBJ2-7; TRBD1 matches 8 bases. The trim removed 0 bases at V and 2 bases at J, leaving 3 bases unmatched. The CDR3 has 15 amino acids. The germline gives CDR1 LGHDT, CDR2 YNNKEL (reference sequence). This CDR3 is CASSQETGVTYEQYF. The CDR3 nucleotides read TGTGCCAGCAGCCAAGAGACAGGGGTGACCTACGAGCAGTACTTC.

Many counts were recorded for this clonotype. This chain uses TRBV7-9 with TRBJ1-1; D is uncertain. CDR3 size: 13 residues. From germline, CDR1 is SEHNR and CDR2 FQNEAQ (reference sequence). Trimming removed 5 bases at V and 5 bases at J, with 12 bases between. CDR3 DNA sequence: TGTGCCAGCAGCCGAACTACCGGGACTGAAGCTTTCTTT. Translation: CASSRTTGTEAFF.

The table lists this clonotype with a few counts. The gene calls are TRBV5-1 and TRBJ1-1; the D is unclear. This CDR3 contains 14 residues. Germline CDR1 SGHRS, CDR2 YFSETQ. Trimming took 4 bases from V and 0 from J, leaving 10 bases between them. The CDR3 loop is CASSLRTVNTEAFF. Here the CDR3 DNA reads TGCGCCAGCAGCCTAAGGACGGTGAACACTGAAGCTTTCTTT.

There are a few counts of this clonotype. The CDR3 DNA reads TGTGCCAGCAGCTCAGGGGCGGATACGCAGTATTTT. Protein sequence: CASSSGADTQYF. This chain links TRBV11-2 with TRBJ2-3; perhaps TRBD1 as D (6 bases). V shed 4 bases and J shed 6 bases, with 8 bases lying between them. CDR3 length: 12 residues. Germline lookup yields CDR1 SGHAT and CDR2 FQNNGV.

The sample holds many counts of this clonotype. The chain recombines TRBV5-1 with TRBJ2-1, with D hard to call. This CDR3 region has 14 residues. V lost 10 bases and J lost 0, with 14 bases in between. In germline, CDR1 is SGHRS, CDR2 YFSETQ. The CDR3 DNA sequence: TGCGCCTCGAACCTGGACCCCTCCTACAATGAGCAGTTCTTC. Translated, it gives CASNLDPSYNEQFF. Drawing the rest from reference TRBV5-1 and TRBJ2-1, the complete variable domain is KAGVTQTPRYLIKTRGQQVTLSCSPISGHRSVSWYQQTPGQGLQFLFEYFSETQRNKGNFPGRFSGRQFSNSRSEMNVSTLELGDSALYLCASNLDPSYNEQFFGPGTRLTVL.

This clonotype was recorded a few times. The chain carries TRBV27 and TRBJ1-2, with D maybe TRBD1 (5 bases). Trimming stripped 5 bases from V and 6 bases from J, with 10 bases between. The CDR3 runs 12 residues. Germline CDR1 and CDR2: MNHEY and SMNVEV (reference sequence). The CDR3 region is CASSLDRHGYTF. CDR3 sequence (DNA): TGTGCCAGCAGTCTAGACAGACATGGCTACACCTTC.

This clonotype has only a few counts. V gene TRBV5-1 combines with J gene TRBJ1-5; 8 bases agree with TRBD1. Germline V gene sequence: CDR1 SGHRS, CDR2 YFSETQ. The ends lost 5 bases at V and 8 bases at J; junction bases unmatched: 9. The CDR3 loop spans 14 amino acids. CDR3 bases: TGCGCCAGCAGACCGGACAGGGAGAGAGAGCCCCAGCATTTT. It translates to CASRPDREREPQHF.